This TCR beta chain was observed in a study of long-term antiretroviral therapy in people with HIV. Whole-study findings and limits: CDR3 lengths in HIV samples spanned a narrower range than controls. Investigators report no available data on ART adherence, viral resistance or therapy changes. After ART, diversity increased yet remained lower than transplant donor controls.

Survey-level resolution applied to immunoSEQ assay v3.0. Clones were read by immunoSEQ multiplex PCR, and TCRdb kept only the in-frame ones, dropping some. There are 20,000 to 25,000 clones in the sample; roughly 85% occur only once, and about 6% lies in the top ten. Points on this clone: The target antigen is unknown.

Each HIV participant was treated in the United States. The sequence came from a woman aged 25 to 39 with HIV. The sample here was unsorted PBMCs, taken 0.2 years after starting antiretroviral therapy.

The CDR3: CASSLVRDQNIQYF. CDR3 coding DNA: TGTGCCAGCAGCTTAGTTCGCGACCAAAACATTCAGTACTTC. The V gene is TRBV11-2, the J gene TRBJ2-4; D unclear. V was shortened by 1 base and J by 5 bases, with 9 bases between the two germline ends. The CDR3 runs to 14 residues. Germline CDR1 is SGHAT and CDR2 is FQNNGV.